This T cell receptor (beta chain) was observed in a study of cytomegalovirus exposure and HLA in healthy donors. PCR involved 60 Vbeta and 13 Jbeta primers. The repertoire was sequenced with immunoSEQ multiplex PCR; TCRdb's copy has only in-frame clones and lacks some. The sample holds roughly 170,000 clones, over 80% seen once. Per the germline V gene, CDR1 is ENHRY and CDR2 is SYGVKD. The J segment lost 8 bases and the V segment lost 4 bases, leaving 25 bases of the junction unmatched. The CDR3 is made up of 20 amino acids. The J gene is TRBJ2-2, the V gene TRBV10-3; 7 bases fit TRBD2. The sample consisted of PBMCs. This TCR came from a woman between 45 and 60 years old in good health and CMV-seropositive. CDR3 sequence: CAISGFPAPLQRGEKGELFF. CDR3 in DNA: TGTGCCATCAGTGGATTCCCCGCACCCCTCCAGCGGGGCGAGAAAGGGGAGCTGTTTTTT.